The T cell receptor (beta chain) described here comes from a study of T cells in Graves' hyperthyroidism and ophthalmopathy. Study conclusions and caveats: Most clonotypes that expanded in the thyroid above 0.001 also showed up in blood.

In its sample, this clonotype was seen a few times. The antigen is unknown. Template material for amplifying TCR beta CDR3 regions consisted of RNA transcripts. The HTBI primer set served for first-round RT-PCR of the TCR CDR3. TCRdb used MiXCR to reprocess the multiplex PCR reads, holding one entry per CDR3 protein. The sample lists a few hundred thousand distinct CDR3 sequences, around a sixth occurring once. Fresh peripheral blood, 9.5 to 10 ml of it, supplied the PBMCs. V lost 1 base and J lost 6, with 8 bases in between. The CDR3 extends over 13 amino acids. Germline V gives CDR1 SGHRS, CDR2 YFSETQ.

The sample taken for sequencing was blood. The sequence derives from a woman aged 25 to 45 with Graves' hyperthyroidism. V gene TRBV5-1 combines with J gene TRBJ2-1; D not certain. CDR3: CASSLSEINEQFF. As DNA, the CDR3 is TGCGCCAGCAGCTTGTCTGAGATCAATGAGCAGTTCTTC.